The rows below give T cell receptor beta chains drawn from one sample of a study of T-cell reconstitution after alpha-beta-depleted transplantation in children. Using its own MiXCR run on the PCR reads, TCRdb lists one record per CDR3 protein. The sample includes 200,000 to 250,000 distinct CDR3 sequences, 11% of them seen just once. The sequencing used PBMCs, collected before TCRalphabeta/CD19-depleted stem cell transplant. Receptors originate from a child in the first two years of life with acute myeloid leukemia, due to receive a stem cell transplant. Both conserved end residues are trimmed from each CDR3. Clone size, where shown, is once, few, many, or a class for clones that have expanded.

size	V	J	CDR3
many	TRBV6-1	TRBJ2-7	ASSRGDFSTYEQY
many	TRBV28	TRBJ2-7	ASRRGTSGGVYEQY
many	TRBV15	TRBJ2-1	ATSRGYSGGGMHNEQF
many	TRBV28	TRBJ1-3	ASSLRQIAGNTIY
many	TRBV12-3/TRBV12-4	TRBJ2-7	ASSLYPPFGRDPMGYEQY
many	TRBV10-1	TRBJ2-4	ASSESRQGENIQY
few	TRBV14	TRBJ2-1	ASSQVGNEQF
.	TRBV11-1	TRBJ1-1	ASSLGLTGSNTEAF
many	TRBV7-9	TRBJ1-3	ASSPSIGPGNTIY
.	TRBV5-4	TRBJ2-1	ASSPPGAGGSNEQF
many	TRBV10-3	TRBJ2-3	AISLAPHSTDTQY
.	TRBV28	TRBJ2-7	ASSSTPDRGYEQY
many	TRBV20-1	TRBJ2-7	SASRAYRAYEQY
many	TRBV5-1	TRBJ2-7	ASSPRTGGISYEQY
many	TRBV20-1	TRBJ2-3	SADAGTTSTDTQY
many	TRBV27	TRBJ1-6	ASRGLGDNSPLH
many	TRBV2	TRBJ1-4	ASSEARGTYEKLF
many	TRBV2	TRBJ2-5	ASSGGGLAQETQY
many	TRBV5-1	TRBJ2-1	ASSGQGSSYNEQF
many	TRBV3-1	TRBJ2-5	ASSQDRRETQY
.	TRBV30	TRBJ1-1	AWRDTEAF
few	TRBV2	TRBJ2-5	ASRRGRPFLQETQY
many	TRBV7-2	TRBJ2-3	ASSPPGQGFTDTQY
many	TRBV5-4	TRBJ2-2	ASSPTPAGGNTGELF
many	TRBV7-9	TRBJ2-3	ASSLEVGKFTDTQY
many	TRBV20-1	TRBJ2-5	SASPAQETQY
many	TRBV24-1	TRBJ2-5	ATRGIDSLLETQY
many	TRBV7-8	TRBJ2-1	ASSLVGSGNEQF
many	TRBV27	TRBJ2-2	ASSIKGGFTGELF
many	TRBV28	TRBJ1-1	ASSSDITEAF
few	TRBV11-2	TRBJ1-3	ASSPDGRGGNTIY
many	TRBV10-3	TRBJ2-7	AIRVNAGGNEQY
many	TRBV3-1	TRBJ2-1	ASSQERPISYNEQF
many	TRBV7-9	TRBJ2-3	ASSERLINTDTQY
many	TRBV12-3/TRBV12-4	TRBJ2-7	ASSLRQGAPSSYEQY
many	TRBV28	TRBJ2-1	ASTFLGGGEDEQF
many	TRBV10-3	TRBJ2-3	AISERRTDTQY
many	TRBV5-1	TRBJ1-2	ASSMTGADGYT
many	TRBV5-1	TRBJ2-7	ASSLDRTGSGYEQY
.	TRBV2	TRBJ1-6	ASSDDRVWSSPLH